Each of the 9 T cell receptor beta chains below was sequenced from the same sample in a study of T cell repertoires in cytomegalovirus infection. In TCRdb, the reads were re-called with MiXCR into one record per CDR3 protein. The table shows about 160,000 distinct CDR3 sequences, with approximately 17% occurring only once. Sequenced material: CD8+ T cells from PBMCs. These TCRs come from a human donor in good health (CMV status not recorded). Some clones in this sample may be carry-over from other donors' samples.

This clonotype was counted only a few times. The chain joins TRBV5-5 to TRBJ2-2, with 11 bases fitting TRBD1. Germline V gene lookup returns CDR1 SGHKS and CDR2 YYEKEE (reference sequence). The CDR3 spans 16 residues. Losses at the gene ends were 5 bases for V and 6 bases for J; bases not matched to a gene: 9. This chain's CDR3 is CASSFSGQGAPGELFF. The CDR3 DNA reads TGTGCCAGCAGTTTTTCCGGACAGGGGGCGCCCGGGGAGCTGTTTTTT.

The CDR3 sequence is CASSLEASGQPQHF. In DNA, the CDR3 is TGTGCCAGCAGCTTAGAGGCCTCCGGGCAGCCCCAGCATTTT. This chain joins TRBV7-8 and TRBJ1-5; D gene uncertain. V was trimmed by 1 base and J by 7 bases, leaving 11 bases between them. In germline, CDR1 is SGHVS, CDR2 FQNEAQ. This CDR3 region has 14 residues.

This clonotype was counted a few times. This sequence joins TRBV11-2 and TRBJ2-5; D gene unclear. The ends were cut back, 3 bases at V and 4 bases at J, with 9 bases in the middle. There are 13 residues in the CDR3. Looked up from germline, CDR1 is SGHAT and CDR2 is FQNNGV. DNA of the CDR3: TGTGCCAGCAGCTTGCTGGGCAGAGAGACCCAGTACTTC. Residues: CASSLLGRETQYF. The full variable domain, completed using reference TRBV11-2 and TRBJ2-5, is EAGVAQSPRYKIIEKRQSVAFWCNPISGHATLYWYQQILGQGPKLLIQFQNNGVVDDSQLPKDRFSAERLKGVDSTLKIQPAKLEDSAVYLCASSLLGRETQYFGPGTRLLVL.

The DNA for the CDR3 is TGTGCCAGCAGTTTATTCCCAGTCAGTAGCGGGATCGTATACGAGCAGTACTTC. As protein: CASSLFPVSSGIVYEQYF. V gene TRBV28 combines with J gene TRBJ2-7, with 8 positions matching TRBD2. This CDR3 is 18 amino acids long. Germline values: CDR1 MDHEN, CDR2 SYDVKM. With 1 base clipped from V and 4 bases from J, the junction kept 15 bases outside the gene matches.

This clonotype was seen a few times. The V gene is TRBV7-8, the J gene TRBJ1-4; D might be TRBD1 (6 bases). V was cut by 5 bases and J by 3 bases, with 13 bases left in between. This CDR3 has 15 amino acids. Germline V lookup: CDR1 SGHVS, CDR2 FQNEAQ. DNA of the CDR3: TGTGCCAGCAGCCCGGGGGCAGGGTCTAATGAAAAACTGTTTTTT. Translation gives CASSPGAGSNEKLFF.

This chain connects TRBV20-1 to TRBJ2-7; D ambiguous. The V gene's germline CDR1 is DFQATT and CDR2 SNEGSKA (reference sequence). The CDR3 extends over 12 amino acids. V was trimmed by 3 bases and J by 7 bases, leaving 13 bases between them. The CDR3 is CSARRRSSEQYF. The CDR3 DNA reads TGCAGTGCTAGGAGGCGGTCTAGTGAGCAGTACTTC.

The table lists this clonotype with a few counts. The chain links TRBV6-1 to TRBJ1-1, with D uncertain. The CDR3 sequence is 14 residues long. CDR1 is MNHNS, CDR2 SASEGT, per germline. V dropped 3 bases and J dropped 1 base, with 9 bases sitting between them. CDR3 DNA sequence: TGTGCCAGCAGTGATTCGGACGGGAACACTGAAGCTTTCTTT. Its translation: CASSDSDGNTEAFF.

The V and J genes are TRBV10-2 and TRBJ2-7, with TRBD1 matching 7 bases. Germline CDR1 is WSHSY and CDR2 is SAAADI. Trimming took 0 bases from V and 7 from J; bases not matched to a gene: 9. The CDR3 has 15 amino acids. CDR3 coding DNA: TGCGCCAGCAGTGAGTCTGGAAAGGGGGCGAGGGAGCAGTACTTC. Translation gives CASSESGKGAREQYF.

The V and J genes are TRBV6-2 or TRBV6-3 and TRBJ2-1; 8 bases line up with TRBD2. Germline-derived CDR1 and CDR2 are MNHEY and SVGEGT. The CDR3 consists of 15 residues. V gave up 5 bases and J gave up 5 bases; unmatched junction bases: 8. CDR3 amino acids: CASSPLAGFHNEQFF. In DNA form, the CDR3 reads TGTGCCAGCAGTCCCTTAGCGGGATTCCACAATGAGCAGTTCTTC.